One and the same sample provided the 2 T cell receptor beta chains below, sequenced in a study of cytomegalovirus exposure and HLA in healthy donors. The PCR employed 60 Vbeta primers together with 13 Jbeta primers. Clones were read by immunoSEQ multiplex PCR, and TCRdb kept only the in-frame ones, dropping some. Altogether about 120,000 clones are present, 75% being singletons, with the ten largest covering roughly 3%. The sample comprised PBMCs. All receptors come from a woman aged 40 to 49 in good health and CMV-seropositive.

This chain uses TRBV7-7 with TRBJ1-1; D call uncertain. Trimming stripped 5 bases from V and 1 base from J, with 8 bases between. There are 13 residues in the CDR3. Germline V CDR1 and CDR2: SSHAT, FNYEAQ (reference sequence). The CDR3 loop reads CASSLTPNTEAFF. CDR3 nucleotide sequence: TGTGCCAGCAGCCTAACTCCGAACACTGAAGCTTTCTTT.

This clone was observed a few times. The chain joins TRBV4-3 to TRBJ2-5; TRBD1 matches 7 bases. The trim removed 4 bases at V and 3 bases at J, leaving 5 bases unmatched. Per germline, CDR1 LGHNA and CDR2 YSLEER. The CDR3 spans 14 residues. The CDR3: CASSLGTAKETQYF. The CDR3 DNA reads as TGCGCCAGCAGCCTCGGGACAGCTAAAGAGACCCAGTACTTC.